This TCR beta chain was recorded in a study of cytomegalovirus exposure and HLA in healthy donors. A note on this clone: Its antigen is not known.

The germline CDR1 and CDR2 sequences are MNHEY and SMNVEV (reference sequence). V trimming: 4 bases; J trimming: 4 bases; junction bases outside the gene matches: 12. This CDR3 is built from 16 residues. Amplification used 60 Vbeta primers and 13 Jbeta primers. Method: immunoSEQ multiplex PCR; TCRdb's copy keeps in-frame clones and lacks some. The sample carries about 140,000 clones, roughly 80% recorded once. The study's findings and limits: Analysis was carried out at a later point, and it linked a missense DCLRE1C variant to TCR beta V- and J-gene trimming.

The clonotype comes from a female donor in good health and CMV-seronegative. The sample comprised PBMCs. The rearrangement joins TRBV27 to TRBJ1-1, with 7 bases lining up with TRBD1. CDR3 loop: CASSYSFGTVSTEAFF. The CDR3 bases are TGTGCCAGCAGTTATTCTTTTGGGACAGTGAGCACTGAAGCTTTCTTT.